This T cell receptor (beta chain) is drawn from a study of CXCR3-negative and CXCR3-positive naive CD8 T cells. Study-level background: Each library held about 1.5 +/- 0.3 million TRB reads, 130 million to 150 million in total.

Through 5' RACE with UMI labels, the TRB cDNA libraries were prepared. TCRdb reprocessed the 5' RACE reads; each CDR3 protein has one entry and no DNA is given. The sample features around 95,000 distinct CDR3 sequences, with 1.1% in its top ten. Overall study findings and caveats: Researchers report that CXCR3-positive naive cells carry more hydrophobic TRB CDR3s than CXCR3-negative naive cells. Comparably high diversity marked both naive subsets, whereas memory CD8+ cells had much lower diversity.

Comments on this clonotype: Antigen unknown.

Cells that were CD45RO-CCR7+CD27+CD95- constituted naive CD8+ T cells. This receptor was taken from a human donor in good health. Some clones in this sample may be carry-over from other donors' samples. The sample taken for sequencing was naive CXCR3+ CD8+ T cells from blood. Subset noted: CD45RO-CCR7+CD27+CD95- naive CD8+ T cells expressing CXCR3 (TNR3+).

The CDR3 here is CASTTGPDSPYEQYF. The rearrangement joins TRBV6-2 or TRBV6-3 to TRBJ2-7. This CDR3 is 15 amino acids long. Germline lookup yields CDR1 MNHEY and CDR2 SVGEGT.